Detailed here is one TCR beta chain. The target antigen is unknown. The CDR3 has 12 amino acids. Trimming removed 2 bases from V and 4 bases from J, with 5 bases in between. Germline V gene lookup returns CDR1 MNHNY and CDR2 SVGAGI (reference sequence). The sample comes from a study of cytomegalovirus exposure and HLA in healthy donors. About the research overall: Previous work identified 120 million or so unique TCR beta sequences from some 170 million T cells. Regarding the study as a whole: Productive status was seen about 90% or about 30% of the time for most TCR beta V segments in an earlier analysis.

PCR was performed using 60 Vbeta and 13 Jbeta primers. Source study methods: The count from a later analysis was about 80 million unique TCR beta chains, 9 million to 12 million of them shared. Generated by immunoSEQ multiplex PCR, the TCRdb table keeps only in-frame clones and is missing some. D and trimming were read from the DNA, whereas the V and J calls and clone size are those reported in that table. The sample has 90,000 to 120,000 clones; about 68% are singletons. This sequence was found in a man aged 25 to 40 in good health and CMV-seropositive. The V call is TRBV6-6, the J call TRBJ2-5, with D possibly being TRBD2 (5 bases). The sequencing input was PBMCs. The CDR3 nucleotides are TGTGCCAGCAGTTACGCGGGAGAGACCCAGTACTTC. It encodes CASSYAGETQYF.